The 8 T cell receptor beta chains in this list originate from one sample, sequenced in a study of blood T cells in healthy people across ages. With a J-beta primer mix and a sample-barcoded 5' primer, a second PCR ran 7 to 11 cycles. In TCRdb, the 5' RACE reads were re-called with MiXCR into one record per CDR3 protein. The data contain around 1,500,000 distinct CDR3 sequences, under 30% of them seen just once; the ten biggest clones take up about 7.7%. Sample: blood. These receptors originate from a woman aged 30 to 39 in good health.

This clonotype was found a few times. This clone may be a read error of a much larger clone one base away. This chain links TRBV2 with TRBJ2-7; D is undetermined. Near its end, the DNA agrees better with TRBJ2-5, so the J call may be wrong. From germline, CDR1 is SNHLY and CDR2 FYNNEI. This CDR3 is built from 13 residues. CDR3: CASSEHGQETQYF. CDR3 coding DNA: TGTGCCAGCAGTGAGCACGGACAAGAGACCCAGTACTTC.

This clonotype has ten or more counts. V usage is TRBV19 and J usage is TRBJ2-6; D unresolved. From germline, CDR1 is LNHDA and CDR2 SQIVND (reference sequence). This CDR3 region has 13 residues. The V end was cut by 3 bases, the J end by 1 base, with 1 base between. Here the CDR3 reads CASSISGANVLTF. CDR3 sequence (DNA): TGTGCCAGTAGTATTTCTGGGGCCAACGTCCTGACTTTC.

Remarks on this clonotype: Relative to the germline gene, one junction end is altered; a read error may explain this. The rearrangement uses TRBV6-5 and TRBJ2-6; 11 bases are shared with TRBD1. The CDR3 loop spans 17 amino acids. Per the germline V gene, CDR1 is MNHEY and CDR2 is SVGAGI. The CDR3: CASSFRTGGAGANVRTF. CDR3 DNA: TGTGCCAGCAGTTTCCGGACAGGGGGCGCTGGGGCCAACGTCCGGACTTTC.

The chain combines TRBV5-1 with TRBJ1-5; 10 nucleotides agree with TRBD1. V shed 4 bases, J shed 3 bases, and the junction held 4 bases outside the gene matches. CDR1 SGHRS and CDR2 YFSETQ come from the germline V gene. CDR3 length equals 15 residues. Here the CDR3 DNA reads TGCGCCAGCAGCGTGACAGGGGGCCTCAATCAGCCCCAGCATTTT. Translated: CASSVTGGLNQPQHF.

The V call is TRBV6-5, the J call TRBJ2-1, with 11 nucleotides matching TRBD2. The tail of the sequence fits TRBJ2-7 better, so the J call may be wrong. The CDR3 is 17 residues long. Looked up from germline, CDR1 is MNHEY and CDR2 is SVGAGI. The CDR3 here is CASSSGLAGGFYNEQYF. CDR3 nucleotides: TGTGCCAGCAGTTCAGGGCTAGCGGGAGGTTTCTACAATGAGCAGTACTTC.

This clonotype has ten or more counts. This chain uses TRBV6-5 with TRBJ2-7, with D possibly being TRBD1 (9 bases). V was cut by 2 bases and J by 0 bases, with 26 bases left in between. The CDR3 runs 20 residues. CDR1 MNHEY and CDR2 SVGAGI come from the germline V gene. CDR3 coding DNA: TGTGCCAGCAGTTACAACAGGGGGCGGGGAGCGGGGGCTTACTCCTACGAGCAGTACTTC. Protein sequence: CASSYNRGRGAGAYSYEQYF.

On this clonotype itself: Possible read error: a much larger clone is one base away. The chain employs TRBV28 and TRBJ2-7; 9 nucleotides agree with TRBD2. The CDR3 consists of 15 residues. Germline V CDR1 and CDR2: MDHEN, SYDVKM. The CDR3 loop is CARSLSSSGVYEQYF. For the CDR3, the DNA is TGTGCCCGCAGTTTAAGTTCTAGCGGGGTTTACGAGCAGTACTTC. Based on the CDR3 plus reference TRBV28 and TRBJ2-7, the full variable domain is DVKVTQSSRYLVKRTGEKVFLECVQDMDHENMFWYRQDPGLGLRLIYFSYDVKMKEKGDIPEGYSVSREKKERFSLILESASTNQTSMYLCARSLSSSGVYEQYFGPGTRLTVT.

A few counts support this clonotype. The chain has TRBV7-6 and TRBJ2-5; possibly TRBD1 or TRBD2 for D (5 bases each). The CDR3 covers 16 residues. V lost 2 bases, J lost 2 bases, and 15 bases lay in between. Germline V gene lookup returns CDR1 SGHVS and CDR2 FNYEAQ. CDR3 sequence (DNA): TGTGCCAGCAGCTTAACACGGGACCAGCAACAAGAGACCCAGTACTTC. It encodes CASSLTRDQQQETQYF. The whole variable domain, remainder taken from reference TRBV7-6 and TRBJ2-5, is GAGVSQSPRYKVTKRGQDVALRCDPISGHVSLYWYRQALGQGPEFLTYFNYEAQQDKSGLPNDRFSAERPEGSISTLTIQRTEQRDSAMYRCASSLTRDQQQETQYFGPGTRLLVL.